This T cell receptor beta chain emerged from a study of blood T cell repertoires in COVID-19. In the study overall: Spain, Italy and the United States supplied samples that represented acute and convalescent COVID-19. Sources were T cells, B-cell-depleted T cells, or PBMCs; the material itself was cDNA or gDNA.

This clone has just one count. The germline V and J ends were trimmed by 7 bases and 3 bases, with 15 bases remaining between them. The CDR3 consists of 15 residues. Germline-derived CDR1 and CDR2 are MNHEY and SMNVEV (reference sequence). Authors' processing steps: Reference gene primer amplification in the assay estimated nucleated cell counts. Profiling relied on immunoSEQ multiplex PCR, and the TCRdb table lists in-frame clones only, not all of them. D and trimming come from the DNA, and the V and J calls and clone size come from that table. The sample contains 68,000 or so clones, about nine tenths of which appear only once.

Input material: peripheral blood. The receptor comes from a man aged 50 to 60 with active COVID-19. The gene calls are TRBV27 and TRBJ2-2; D possibly corresponds to TRBD1 (6 bases). The CDR3 DNA reads as TGTGCCAGCAAACCGACGACAGGCTACACCGGGGAGCTGTTTTTT. It specifies CASKPTTGYTGELFF.